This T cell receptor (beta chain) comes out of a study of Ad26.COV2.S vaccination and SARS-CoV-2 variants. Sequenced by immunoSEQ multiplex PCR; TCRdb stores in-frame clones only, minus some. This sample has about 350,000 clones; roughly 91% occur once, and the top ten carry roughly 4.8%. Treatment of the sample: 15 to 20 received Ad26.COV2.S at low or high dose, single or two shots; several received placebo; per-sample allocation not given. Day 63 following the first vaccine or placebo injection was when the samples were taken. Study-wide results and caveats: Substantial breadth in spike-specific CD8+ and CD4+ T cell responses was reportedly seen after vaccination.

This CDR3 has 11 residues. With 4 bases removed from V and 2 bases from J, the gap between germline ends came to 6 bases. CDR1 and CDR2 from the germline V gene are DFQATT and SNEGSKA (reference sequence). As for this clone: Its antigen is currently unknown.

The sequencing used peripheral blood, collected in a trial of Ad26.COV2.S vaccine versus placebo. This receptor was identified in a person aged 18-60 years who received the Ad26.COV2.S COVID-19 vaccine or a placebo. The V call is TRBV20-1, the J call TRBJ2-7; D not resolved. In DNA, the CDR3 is TGCAGTGCTACGAACACCTACGAGCAGTACTTC. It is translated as CSATNTYEQYF.